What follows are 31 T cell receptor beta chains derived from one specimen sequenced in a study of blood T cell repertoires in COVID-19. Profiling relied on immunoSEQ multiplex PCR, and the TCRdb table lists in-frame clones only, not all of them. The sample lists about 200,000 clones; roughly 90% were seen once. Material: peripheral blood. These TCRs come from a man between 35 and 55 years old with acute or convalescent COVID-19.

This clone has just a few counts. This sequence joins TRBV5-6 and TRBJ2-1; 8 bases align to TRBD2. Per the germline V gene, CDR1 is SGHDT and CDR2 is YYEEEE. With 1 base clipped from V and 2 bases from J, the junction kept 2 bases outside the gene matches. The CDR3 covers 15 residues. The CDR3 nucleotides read TGTGCCAGCAGCTTGCGGGGGGGCCCCTACAATGAGCAGTTCTTC. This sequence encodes CASSLRGGPYNEQFF.

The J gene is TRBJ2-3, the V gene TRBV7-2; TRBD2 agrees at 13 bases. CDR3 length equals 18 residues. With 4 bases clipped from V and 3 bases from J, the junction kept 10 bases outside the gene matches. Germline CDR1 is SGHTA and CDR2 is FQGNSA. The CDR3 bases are TGTGCCAGCAGCTCACAGGCGACTAGCGGGGGGCAAACAGATACGCAGTATTTT. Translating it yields CASSSQATSGGQTDTQYF.

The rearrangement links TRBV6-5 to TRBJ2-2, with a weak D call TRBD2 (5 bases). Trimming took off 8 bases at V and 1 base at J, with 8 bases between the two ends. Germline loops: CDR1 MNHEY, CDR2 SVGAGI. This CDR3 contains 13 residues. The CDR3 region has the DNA TGTGCCAGCCTGACTAAGAACACCGGGGAGCTGTTTTTT. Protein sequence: CASLTKNTGELFF.

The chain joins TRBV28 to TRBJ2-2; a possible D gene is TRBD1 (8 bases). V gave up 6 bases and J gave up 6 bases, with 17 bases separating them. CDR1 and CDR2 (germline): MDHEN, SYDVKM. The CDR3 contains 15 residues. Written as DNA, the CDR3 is TGTGCCAGCAGAACCTTACAGGGGGGGTCCGGGGAGCTGTTTTTT. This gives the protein CASRTLQGGSGELFF.

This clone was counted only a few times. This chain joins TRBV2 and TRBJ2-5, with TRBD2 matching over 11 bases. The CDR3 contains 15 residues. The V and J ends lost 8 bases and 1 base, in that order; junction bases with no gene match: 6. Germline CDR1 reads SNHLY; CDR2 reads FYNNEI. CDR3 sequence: CASSGLAASQETQYF. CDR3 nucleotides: TGTGCCAGCTCGGGACTAGCGGCCTCCCAAGAGACCCAGTACTTC. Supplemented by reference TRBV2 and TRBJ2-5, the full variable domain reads EPEVTQTPSHQVTQMGQEVILRCVPISNHLYFYWYRQILGQKVEFLVSFYNNEISEKSEIFDDQFSVERPDGSNFTLKIRSTKLEDSAMYFCASSGLAASQETQYFGPGTRLLVL.

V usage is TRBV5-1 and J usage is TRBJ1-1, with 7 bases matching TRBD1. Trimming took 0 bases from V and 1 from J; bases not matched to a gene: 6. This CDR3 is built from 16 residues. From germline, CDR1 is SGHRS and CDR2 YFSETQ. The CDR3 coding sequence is TGCGCCAGCAGCTTGGCAGGGGGGACATGGAACACTGAAGCTTTCTTT. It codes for CASSLAGGTWNTEAFF.

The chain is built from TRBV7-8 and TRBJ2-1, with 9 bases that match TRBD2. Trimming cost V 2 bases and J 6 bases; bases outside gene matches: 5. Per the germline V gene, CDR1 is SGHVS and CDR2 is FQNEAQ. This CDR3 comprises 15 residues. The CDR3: CASSLSSGVGNEQFF. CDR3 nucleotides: TGTGCCAGCAGCTTATCTAGCGGGGTTGGCAATGAGCAGTTCTTC.

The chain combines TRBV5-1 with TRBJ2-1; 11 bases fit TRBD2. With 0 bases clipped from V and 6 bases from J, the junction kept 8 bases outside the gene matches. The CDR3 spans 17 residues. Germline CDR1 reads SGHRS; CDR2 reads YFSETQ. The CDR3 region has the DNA TGCGCCAGCAGCTTGGGAGTAGCGGGGGGGCAAGGCAATGAGCAGTTCTTC. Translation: CASSLGVAGGQGNEQFF.

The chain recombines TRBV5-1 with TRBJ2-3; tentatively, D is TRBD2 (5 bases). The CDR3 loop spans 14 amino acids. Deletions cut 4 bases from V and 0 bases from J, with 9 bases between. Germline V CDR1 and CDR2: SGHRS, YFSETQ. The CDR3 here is CASSPAGSTDTQYF. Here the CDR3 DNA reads TGCGCCAGCAGCCCTGCGGGCAGCACAGATACGCAGTATTTT.

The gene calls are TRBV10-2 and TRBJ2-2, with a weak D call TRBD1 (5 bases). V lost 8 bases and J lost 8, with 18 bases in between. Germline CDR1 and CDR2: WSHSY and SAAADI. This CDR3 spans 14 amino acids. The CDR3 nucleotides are TGCGCCAGCGGGGCCTTTTCAGCAGCGGGGGAGCTGTTTTTT. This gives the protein CASGAFSAAGELFF.

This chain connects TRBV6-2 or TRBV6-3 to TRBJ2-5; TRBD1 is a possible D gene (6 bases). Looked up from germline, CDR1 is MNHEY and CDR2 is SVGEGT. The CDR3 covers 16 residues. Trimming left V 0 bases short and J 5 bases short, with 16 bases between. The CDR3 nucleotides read TGTGCCAGCAGTTACTCGGGACGGCCCGACAGGGAGACCCAGTACTTC. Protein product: CASSYSGRPDRETQYF.

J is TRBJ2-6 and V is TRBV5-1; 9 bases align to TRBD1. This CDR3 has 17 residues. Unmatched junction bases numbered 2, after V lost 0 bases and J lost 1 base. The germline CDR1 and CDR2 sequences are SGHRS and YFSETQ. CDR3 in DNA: TGCGCCAGCAGCTTGGAGGGGACAGGGTCTGGGGCCAACGTCCTGACTTTC. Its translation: CASSLEGTGSGANVLTF.

The CDR3 here is CATSDPQGGQETQYF. CDR3 bases: TGTGCCACCAGTGATCCACAGGGCGGCCAAGAGACCCAGTACTTC. The V call is TRBV24-1, the J call TRBJ2-5; D is perhaps TRBD1 (6 bases). The germline V gene encodes CDR1 KGHDR and CDR2 SFDVKD. The CDR3 consists of 15 residues. V gave up 3 bases and J gave up 1 base, with 11 bases separating them.

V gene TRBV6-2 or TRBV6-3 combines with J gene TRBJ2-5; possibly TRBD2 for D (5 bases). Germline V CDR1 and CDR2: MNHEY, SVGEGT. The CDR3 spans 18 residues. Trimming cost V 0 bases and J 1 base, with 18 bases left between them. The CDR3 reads CASSYSGLDGKGQETQYF. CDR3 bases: TGTGCCAGCAGTTACTCGGGTCTGGACGGGAAAGGCCAAGAGACCCAGTACTTC.

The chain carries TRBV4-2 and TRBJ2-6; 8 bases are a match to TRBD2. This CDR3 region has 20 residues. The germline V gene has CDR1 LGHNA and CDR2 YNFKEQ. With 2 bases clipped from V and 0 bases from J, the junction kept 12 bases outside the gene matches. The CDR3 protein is CASSQISMGGGSSGANVLTF. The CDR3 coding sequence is TGTGCCAGCAGCCAAATTTCCATGGGCGGGGGGAGCTCTGGGGCCAACGTCCTGACTTTC.

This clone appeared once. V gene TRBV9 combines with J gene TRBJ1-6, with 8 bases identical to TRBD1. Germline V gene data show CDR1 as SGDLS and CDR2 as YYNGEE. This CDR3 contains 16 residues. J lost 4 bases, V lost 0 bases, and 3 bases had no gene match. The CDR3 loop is CASSVGRDRYNSPLHF. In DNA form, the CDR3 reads TGTGCCAGCAGCGTAGGGAGGGACAGGTATAATTCACCCCTCCACTTT.

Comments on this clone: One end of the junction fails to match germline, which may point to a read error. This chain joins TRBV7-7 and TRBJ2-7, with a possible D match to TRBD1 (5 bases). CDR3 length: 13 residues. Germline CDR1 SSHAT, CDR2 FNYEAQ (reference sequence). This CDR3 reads CASSLGRVSEQYF. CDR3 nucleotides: TGTGCTAGCAGCTTAGGCAGGGTGTCCGAGCAGTACTTC.

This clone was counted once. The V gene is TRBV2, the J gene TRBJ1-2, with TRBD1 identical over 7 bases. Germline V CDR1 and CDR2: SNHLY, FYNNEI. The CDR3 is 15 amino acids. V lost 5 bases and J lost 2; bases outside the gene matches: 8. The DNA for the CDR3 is TGTGCCAGCAGTTCAAGACAGGGAGGCAACTATGGCTACACCTTC. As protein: CASSSRQGGNYGYTF.

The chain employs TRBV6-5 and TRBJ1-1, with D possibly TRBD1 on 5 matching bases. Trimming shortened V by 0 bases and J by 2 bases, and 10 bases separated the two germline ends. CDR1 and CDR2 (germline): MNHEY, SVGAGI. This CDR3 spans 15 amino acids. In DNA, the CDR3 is TGTGCCAGCAGTTACTCGGGGCTTGTAAACACTGAAGCTTTCTTT. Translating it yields CASSYSGLVNTEAFF.

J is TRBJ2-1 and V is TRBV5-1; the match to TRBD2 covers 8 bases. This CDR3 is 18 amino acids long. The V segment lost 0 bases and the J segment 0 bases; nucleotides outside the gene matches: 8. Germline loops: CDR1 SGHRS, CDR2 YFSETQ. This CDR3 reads CASSLALAGPSSYNEQFF. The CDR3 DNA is TGCGCCAGCAGCTTGGCTCTAGCGGGTCCGAGCTCCTACAATGAGCAGTTCTTC.

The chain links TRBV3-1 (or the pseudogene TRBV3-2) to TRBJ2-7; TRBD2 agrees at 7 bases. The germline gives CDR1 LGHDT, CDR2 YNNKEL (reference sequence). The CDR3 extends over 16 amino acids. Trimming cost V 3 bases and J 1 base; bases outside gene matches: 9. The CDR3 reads CASSHLLGGFSYEQYF. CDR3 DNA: TGTGCCAGCAGCCACCTCCTGGGGGGGTTTTCCTACGAGCAGTACTTC.

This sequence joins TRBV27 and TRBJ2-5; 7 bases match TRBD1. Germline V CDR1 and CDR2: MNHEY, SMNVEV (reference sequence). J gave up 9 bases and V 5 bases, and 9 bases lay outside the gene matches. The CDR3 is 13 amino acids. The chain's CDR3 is CASSNDRVGAQYF. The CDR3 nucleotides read TGTGCCAGCAGTAACGACAGGGTGGGGGCCCAGTACTTC.

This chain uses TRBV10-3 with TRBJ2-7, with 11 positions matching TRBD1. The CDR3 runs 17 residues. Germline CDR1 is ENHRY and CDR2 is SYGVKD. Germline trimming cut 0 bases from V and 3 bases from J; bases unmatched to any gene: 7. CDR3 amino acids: CAISESGQGASGYEQYF. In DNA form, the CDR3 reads TGTGCCATCAGTGAGTCAGGACAGGGGGCGAGCGGCTACGAGCAGTACTTC.

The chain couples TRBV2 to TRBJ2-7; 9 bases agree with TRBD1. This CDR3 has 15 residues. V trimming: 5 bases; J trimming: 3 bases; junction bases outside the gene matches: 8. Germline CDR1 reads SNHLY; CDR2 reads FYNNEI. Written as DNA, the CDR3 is TGTGCCAGCAGTCCGGGACAGGGCCTCCTCTACGAGCAGTACTTC. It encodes CASSPGQGLLYEQYF.

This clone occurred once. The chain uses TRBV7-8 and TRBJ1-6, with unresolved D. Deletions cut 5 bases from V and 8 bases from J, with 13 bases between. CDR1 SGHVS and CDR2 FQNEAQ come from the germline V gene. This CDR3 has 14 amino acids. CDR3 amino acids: CASSRPGKDSPLHF. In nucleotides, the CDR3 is TGTGCCAGCAGCAGGCCGGGGAAAGATTCACCCCTCCACTTT.

CDR3 region: CASSLRDRGRFDTEAFF. The CDR3 region has the DNA TGTGCCAGCAGCTTAAGAGACAGGGGGCGTTTTGATACTGAAGCTTTCTTT. The chain recombines TRBV7-8 with TRBJ1-1; 10 bases align to TRBD1. This CDR3 is built from 17 residues. With 2 bases clipped from V and 5 bases from J, the junction kept 11 bases outside the gene matches. Germline-derived CDR1 and CDR2 are SGHVS and FQNEAQ.

As DNA, the CDR3 is TGTGCCAGCAGTTGGGAGATTAGGAACACTGAAGCTTTCTTT. This translates into CASSWEIRNTEAFF. The chain combines TRBV6-6 with TRBJ1-1; unclear D gene. The CDR3 contains 14 residues. Trimming took off 4 bases at V and 1 base at J, with 10 bases between the two ends. Looked up from germline, CDR1 is MNHNY and CDR2 is SVGAGI (reference sequence).

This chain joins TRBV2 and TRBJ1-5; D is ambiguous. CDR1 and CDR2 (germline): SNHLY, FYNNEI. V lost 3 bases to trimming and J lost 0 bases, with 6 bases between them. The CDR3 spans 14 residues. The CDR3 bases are TGTGCCAGCAGTGAGGAGGCTAGCAATCAGCCCCAGCATTTT. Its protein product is CASSEEASNQPQHF.

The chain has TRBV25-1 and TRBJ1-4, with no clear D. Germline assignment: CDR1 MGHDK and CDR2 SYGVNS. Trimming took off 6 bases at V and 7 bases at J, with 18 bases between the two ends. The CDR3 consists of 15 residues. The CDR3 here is CASRRGGQSGEKLFF. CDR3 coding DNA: TGTGCCAGCAGGCGCGGAGGCCAAAGCGGTGAAAAACTGTTTTTT.

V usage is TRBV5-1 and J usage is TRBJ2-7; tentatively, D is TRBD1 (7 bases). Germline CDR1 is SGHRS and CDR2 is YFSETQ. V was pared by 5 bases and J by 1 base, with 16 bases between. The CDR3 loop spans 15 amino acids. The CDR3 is CASSPEGARSYEQYF. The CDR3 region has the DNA TGCGCCAGCAGTCCGGAGGGGGCTAGATCCTACGAGCAGTACTTC.

CDR3 nucleotides: TGCAGCGTTCGAGACAGGACCAAAAACATTCAGTACTTC. Protein: CSVRDRTKNIQYF. J is TRBJ2-4 and V is TRBV29-1; D may be TRBD1 (6 bases). Deletions cut 5 bases from V and 2 bases from J, with 10 bases between. The CDR3 is made up of 13 amino acids. Germline V gives CDR1 SQVTM, CDR2 ANQGSEA.